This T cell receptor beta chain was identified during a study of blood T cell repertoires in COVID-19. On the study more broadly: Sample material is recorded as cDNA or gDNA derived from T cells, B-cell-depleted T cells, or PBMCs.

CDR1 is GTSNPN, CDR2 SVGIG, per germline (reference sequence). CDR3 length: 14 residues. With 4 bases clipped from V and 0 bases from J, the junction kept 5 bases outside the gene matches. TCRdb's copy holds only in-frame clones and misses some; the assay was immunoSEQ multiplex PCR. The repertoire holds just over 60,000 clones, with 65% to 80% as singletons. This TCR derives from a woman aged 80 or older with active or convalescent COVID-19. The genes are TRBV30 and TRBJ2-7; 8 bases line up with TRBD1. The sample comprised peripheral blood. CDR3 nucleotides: TGTGCCTGGAATTGGGACAGGAGCTCCTACGAGCAGTACTTC. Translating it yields CAWNWDRSSYEQYF.